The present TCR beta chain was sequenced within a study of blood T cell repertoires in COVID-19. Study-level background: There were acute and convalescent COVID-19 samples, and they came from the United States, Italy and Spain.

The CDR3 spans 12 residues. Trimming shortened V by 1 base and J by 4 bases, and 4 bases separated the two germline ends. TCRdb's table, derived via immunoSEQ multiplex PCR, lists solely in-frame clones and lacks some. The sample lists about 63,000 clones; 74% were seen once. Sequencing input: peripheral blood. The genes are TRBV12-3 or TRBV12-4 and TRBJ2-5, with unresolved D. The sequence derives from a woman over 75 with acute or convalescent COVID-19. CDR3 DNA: TGTGCCAGCAGTTTAGATAGAGAGACCCAGTACTTC. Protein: CASSLDRETQYF.